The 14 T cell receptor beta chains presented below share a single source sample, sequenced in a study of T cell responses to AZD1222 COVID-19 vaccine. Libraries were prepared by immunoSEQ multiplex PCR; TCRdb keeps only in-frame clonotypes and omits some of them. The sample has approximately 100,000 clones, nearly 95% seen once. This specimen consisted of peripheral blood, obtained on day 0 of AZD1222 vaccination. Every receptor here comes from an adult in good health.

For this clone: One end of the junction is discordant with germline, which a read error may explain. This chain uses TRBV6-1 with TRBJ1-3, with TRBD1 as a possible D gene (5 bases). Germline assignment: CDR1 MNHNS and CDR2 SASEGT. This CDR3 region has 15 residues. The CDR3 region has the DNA TGTGCCAGCGGTGACAGCCTTTTCGAGCCAAACACCATATATTTT. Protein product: CASGDSLFEPNTIYF.

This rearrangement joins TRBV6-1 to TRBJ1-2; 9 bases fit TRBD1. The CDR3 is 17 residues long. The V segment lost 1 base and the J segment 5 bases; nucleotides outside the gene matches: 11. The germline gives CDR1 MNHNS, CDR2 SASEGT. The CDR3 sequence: CASSEGVGTGTPYGYTF. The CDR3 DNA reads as TGTGCCAGCAGTGAAGGGGTAGGGACAGGGACCCCGTATGGCTACACCTTC.

The chain's CDR3 is CASSWGLAGVYEQFF. In DNA, the CDR3 is TGTGCCAGCAGTTGGGGACTAGCGGGAGTCTATGAGCAGTTCTTC. The chain recombines TRBV2 with TRBJ2-1; TRBD2 aligns across 14 bases. V was clipped by 5 bases and J by 8 bases; unmatched bases: 5. This CDR3 has 15 amino acids. CDR1 is SNHLY, CDR2 FYNNEI, per germline.

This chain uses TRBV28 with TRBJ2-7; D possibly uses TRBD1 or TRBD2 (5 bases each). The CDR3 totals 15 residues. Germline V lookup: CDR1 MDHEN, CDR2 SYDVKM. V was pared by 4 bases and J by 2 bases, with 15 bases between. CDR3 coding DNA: TGTGCCAGCAGTTACTCGGGACCCAGCGCCTACGAGCAGTACTTC. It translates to CASSYSGPSAYEQYF.

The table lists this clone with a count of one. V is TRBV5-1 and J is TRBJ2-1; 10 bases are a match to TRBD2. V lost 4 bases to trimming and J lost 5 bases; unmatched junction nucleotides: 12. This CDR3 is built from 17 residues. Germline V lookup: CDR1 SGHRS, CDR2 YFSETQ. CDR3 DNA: TGCGCCAGCAGCCCAACATACGGGACTAGCGTTAACAATGAGCAGTTCTTC. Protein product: CASSPTYGTSVNNEQFF.

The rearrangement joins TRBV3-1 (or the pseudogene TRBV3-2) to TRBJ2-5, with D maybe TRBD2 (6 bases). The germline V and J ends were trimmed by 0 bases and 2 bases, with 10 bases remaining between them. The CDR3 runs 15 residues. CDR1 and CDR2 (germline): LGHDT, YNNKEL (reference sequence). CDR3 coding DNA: TGTGCCAGCAGCCAAGAGGGAGGAGCGCAAGAGACCCAGTACTTC. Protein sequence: CASSQEGGAQETQYF.

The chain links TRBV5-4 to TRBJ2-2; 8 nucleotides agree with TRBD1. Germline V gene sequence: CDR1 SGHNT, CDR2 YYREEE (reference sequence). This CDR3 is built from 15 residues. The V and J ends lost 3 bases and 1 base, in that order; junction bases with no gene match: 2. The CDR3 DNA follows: TGTGCCAGCAGCTGGGACAGGTTGAACACCGGGGAGCTGTTTTTT. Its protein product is CASSWDRLNTGELFF.

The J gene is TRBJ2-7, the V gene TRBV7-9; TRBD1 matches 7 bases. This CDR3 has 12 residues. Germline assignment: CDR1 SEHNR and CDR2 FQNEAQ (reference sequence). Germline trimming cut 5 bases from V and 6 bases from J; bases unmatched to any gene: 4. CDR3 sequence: CASSLDRVEQYF. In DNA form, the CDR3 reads TGTGCCAGCAGCCTTGACAGGGTCGAGCAGTACTTC.

The CDR3 region is CASSLGVFDGYTF. The CDR3 region has the DNA TGTGCCAGCAGCTTGGGGGTTTTCGATGGCTACACCTTC. This rearrangement joins TRBV5-4 to TRBJ1-2; D remains unclear. The V gene's germline CDR1 is SGHNT and CDR2 YYREEE (reference sequence). The CDR3 contains 13 residues. The V gene lost 0 bases and the J gene lost 6 bases, with 9 bases spanning the gap.

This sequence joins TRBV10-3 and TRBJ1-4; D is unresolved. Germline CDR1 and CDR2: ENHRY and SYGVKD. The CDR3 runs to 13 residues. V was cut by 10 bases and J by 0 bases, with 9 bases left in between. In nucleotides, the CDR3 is TGTGCCACCGCCAATGCAACTAATGAAAAACTGTTTTTT. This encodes CATANATNEKLFF.

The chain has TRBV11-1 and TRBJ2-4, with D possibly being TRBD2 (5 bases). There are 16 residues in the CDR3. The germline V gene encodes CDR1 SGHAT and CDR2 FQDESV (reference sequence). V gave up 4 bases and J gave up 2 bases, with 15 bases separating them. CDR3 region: CASSYRTGVTKNIQYF. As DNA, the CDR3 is TGTGCCAGCAGCTACCGGACCGGGGTAACCAAAAACATTCAGTACTTC.

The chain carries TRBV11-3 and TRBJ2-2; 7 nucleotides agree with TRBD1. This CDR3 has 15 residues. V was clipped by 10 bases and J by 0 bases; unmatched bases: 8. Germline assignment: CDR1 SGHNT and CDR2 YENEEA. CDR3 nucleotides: TGTGCCACCAAGAGGGGGACAGCGAACACCGGGGAGCTGTTTTTT. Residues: CATKRGTANTGELFF.

In DNA form, the CDR3 reads TGTGCCATCAGTGAAACCGGCGGTGAGCAGTTCTTC. Translated, it gives CAISETGGEQFF. The rearrangement links TRBV10-3 to TRBJ2-1, with no clear D. This CDR3 contains 12 residues. CDR1 is ENHRY and CDR2 is SYGVKD in the germline V gene. V lost 3 bases, J lost 9 bases, and 9 bases lay in between.

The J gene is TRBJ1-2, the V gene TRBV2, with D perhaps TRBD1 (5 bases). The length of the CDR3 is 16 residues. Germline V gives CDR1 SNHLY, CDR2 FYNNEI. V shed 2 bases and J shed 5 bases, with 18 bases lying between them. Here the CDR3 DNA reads TGTGCCAGCAGTGAAAGTGCGAGGGGCGGGCTGTATGGCTACACCTTC. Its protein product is CASSESARGGLYGYTF.